This T cell receptor beta chain was recovered during a study of cytomegalovirus exposure and HLA in healthy donors. The CDR3 is 14 residues long. V lost 6 bases, J lost 3 bases, and 5 bases stayed unmatched. Germline assignment: CDR1 SGHRS and CDR2 YFSETQ. Broader study findings: A few CMV-associated chains were confirmed in vitro to be specific for CMV antigens.

A word on this clone: Its antigen is not identified.

A multiplex PCR was run with 60 Vbeta primers and 13 Jbeta primers. Assay used: immunoSEQ multiplex PCR; TCRdb lists only in-frame clones, some missing. The top ten clones hold roughly 15% of a sample with roughly 70,000 clones, around 66% of them seen once. The sequence was obtained from a male donor in good health and CMV-seropositive. The V gene is TRBV5-1, the J gene TRBJ2-2, with TRBD2 identical over 7 bases. Material for sequencing was PBMCs. The CDR3 nucleotides are TGCGCCAGCACCAAGACTAGCCACACCGGGGAGCTGTTTTTT. This sequence encodes CASTKTSHTGELFF.